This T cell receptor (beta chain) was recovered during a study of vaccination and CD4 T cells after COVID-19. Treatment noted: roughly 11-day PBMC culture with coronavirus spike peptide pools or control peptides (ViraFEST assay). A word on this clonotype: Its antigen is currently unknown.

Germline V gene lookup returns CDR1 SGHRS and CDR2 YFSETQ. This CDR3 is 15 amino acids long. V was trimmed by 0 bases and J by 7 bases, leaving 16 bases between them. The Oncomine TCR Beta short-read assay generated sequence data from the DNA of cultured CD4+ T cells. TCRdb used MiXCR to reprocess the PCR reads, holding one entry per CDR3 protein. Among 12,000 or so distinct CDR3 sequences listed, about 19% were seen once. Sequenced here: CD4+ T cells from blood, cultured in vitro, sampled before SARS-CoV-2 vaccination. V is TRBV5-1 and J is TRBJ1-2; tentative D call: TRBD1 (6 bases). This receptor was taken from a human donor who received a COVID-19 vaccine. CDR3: CASSLDQGSGRGYTF. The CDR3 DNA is TGCGCCAGCAGCTTGGACCAGGGGTCCGGCCGTGGCTACACCTTC.